A single sample gave rise to the 24 T cell receptor beta chains below, sequenced in a study of identical twins. TCRdb fed the 5' RACE reads into MiXCR, producing one record per CDR3 protein. The repertoire holds 500,000 to 600,000 distinct CDR3 sequences, with around 20% as singletons. These data were likewise used in another study, on T cells expressing NK-cell markers.

The sequencing sample was made of CD4+ T cells sorted from blood. These receptors came from a woman under 30 in good health.

This clonotype was seen at least ten times. The CDR3 protein is CASSASRGTSNQPQHF. The CDR3 DNA sequence: TGTGCCAGCAGCGCAAGCAGGGGAACGAGCAATCAGCCCCAGCATTTT. The chain has TRBV4-2 and TRBJ1-5; maybe TRBD1 (6 bases). Germline lookup yields CDR1 LGHNA and CDR2 YNFKEQ. The CDR3 totals 16 residues. V lost 5 bases to trimming and J lost 1 base, with 15 bases between them.

The chain combines TRBV20-1 with TRBJ1-2; TRBD1 aligns across 11 bases. This CDR3 is 15 amino acids long. The junction had 7 bases not matched to a gene; V was cut back by 4 bases and J by 3 bases. From germline, CDR1 is DFQATT and CDR2 SNEGSKA (reference sequence). The CDR3 loop is CSATGQGANDYGYTF. CDR3 DNA: TGCAGTGCTACTGGACAGGGGGCCAATGACTATGGCTACACCTTC.

This chain connects TRBV6-1 to TRBJ2-1; TRBD2 matches 9 bases. In germline, CDR1 is MNHNS, CDR2 SASEGT. CDR3 length equals 18 residues. V was clipped by 5 bases and J by 7 bases; unmatched bases: 18. The CDR3 DNA is TGTGCCAGCAGTCCTACCTGGGCCGGAGCGGGAGGAGGAAATGAGCAGTTCTTC. Translating gives CASSPTWAGAGGGNEQFF.

This clonotype has just a few counts. This chain connects TRBV5-8 to TRBJ2-3, with 8 bases lining up with TRBD1. In germline, CDR1 is SGHTS, CDR2 YDEGEE. V shed 4 bases, J shed 0 bases, and the junction held 10 bases outside the gene matches. This CDR3 contains 17 residues. CDR3 residues: CASSRRRDRLSTDTQYF. Here the CDR3 DNA reads TGTGCCAGCAGCAGACGCCGGGACAGGCTTAGCACAGATACGCAGTATTTT.

This clonotype was found a few times. The rearrangement uses TRBV5-1 and TRBJ2-3; TRBD1 matches at 7 bases. The CDR3 is 17 amino acids. Germline CDR1 is SGHRS and CDR2 is YFSETQ. V shed 4 bases, J shed 0 bases, and the junction held 11 bases outside the gene matches. The CDR3 bases are TGCGCCAGCAGCCGCTTCCTGAGGGGGCAGAGCACAGATACGCAGTATTTT. Its protein product is CASSRFLRGQSTDTQYF.

This clonotype was picked up a small number of times. The chain uses TRBV20-1 and TRBJ2-7, with TRBD2 as a possible D gene (5 bases). The CDR3 is made up of 14 amino acids. V shed 2 bases and J shed 2 bases, with 13 bases lying between them. Germline loops: CDR1 DFQATT, CDR2 SNEGSKA (reference sequence). The CDR3 spells CSARTKVGAYEQYF. Here the CDR3 DNA reads TGCAGTGCTAGAACCAAGGTGGGAGCCTACGAGCAGTACTTC.

The table lists this clonotype with a few counts. The gene calls are TRBV6-1 and TRBJ2-5; the match to TRBD1 covers 11 bases. Germline V lookup: CDR1 MNHNS, CDR2 SASEGT. V lost 6 bases to trimming and J lost 3 bases; unmatched junction nucleotides: 6. The CDR3 consists of 15 residues. This CDR3 reads CASSRGQGAKETQYF. The CDR3 DNA is TGTGCCAGCAGCCGCGGACAGGGGGCGAAAGAGACCCAGTACTTC.

This clonotype turned up a few times. The chain uses TRBV7-8 and TRBJ2-5, with 12 positions matching TRBD2. The V segment lost 5 bases and the J segment 5 bases; nucleotides outside the gene matches: 3. The CDR3 spans 14 residues. Germline lookup yields CDR1 SGHVS and CDR2 FQNEAQ. The CDR3 here is CASSKGTSGETQYF. The CDR3 nucleotides read TGTGCCAGCAGCAAGGGGACTAGCGGGGAGACCCAGTACTTC.

This clonotype was detected many times. This sequence joins TRBV27 and TRBJ2-7, with D maybe TRBD1 (5 bases). The CDR3 runs 13 residues. The germline gives CDR1 MNHEY, CDR2 SMNVEV (reference sequence). Deletions cut 6 bases from V and 11 bases from J, with 20 bases between. The chain's CDR3 is CASRHDSYSYEYF. The CDR3, as DNA: TGTGCCAGCAGACACGACAGTTACTCCTACGAGTACTTC.

The gene calls are TRBV19 and TRBJ2-3; 12 bases are a match to TRBD2. Trimming at V came to 7 bases and at J to 2 bases, leaving 4 bases not matched to a gene. This CDR3 is built from 15 residues. Per the germline V gene, CDR1 is LNHDA and CDR2 is SQIVND (reference sequence). CDR3 in amino acids: CASTGLAGNTDTQYF. In DNA form, the CDR3 reads TGTGCCAGTACCGGACTAGCGGGGAACACAGATACGCAGTATTTT.

This sequence joins TRBV7-2 and TRBJ1-2, with TRBD1 matching 12 bases. The CDR3 contains 16 residues. After removal of 2 bases from V and 6 bases from J, the junction contained 7 bases not matched to a gene. Germline V CDR1 and CDR2: SGHTA, FQGNSA. The CDR3 sequence: CASSLLPGTGGNGYTF. DNA of the CDR3: TGTGCCAGCAGCTTACTGCCCGGGACAGGGGGCAATGGCTACACCTTC. The full variable domain, with the rest looked up from reference TRBV7-2 and TRBJ1-2, is GAGVSQSPSNKVTEKGKDVELRCDPISGHTALYWYRQSLGQGLEFLIYFQGNSAPDKSGLPSDRFSAERTGGSVSTLTIQRTQQEDSAVYLCASSLLPGTGGNGYTFGSGTRLTVV.

This clonotype showed up just a few times. This chain joins TRBV12-3 or TRBV12-4 and TRBJ2-4; a weak D match, TRBD1 (6 bases). The CDR3 has 13 amino acids. V lost 5 bases and J lost 2, with 7 bases in between. The CDR3 loop is CASSGTSKNIQYF. CDR3 coding DNA: TGTGCCAGCAGTGGGACATCCAAAAACATTCAGTACTTC.

V gene TRBV13 combines with J gene TRBJ2-7; possible D gene TRBD1, 5 bases. The CDR3 has 14 amino acids. Germline V gene sequence: CDR1 PRHDT, CDR2 FYEKMQ (reference sequence). V was pared by 0 bases and J by 5 bases, with 11 bases between. CDR3 in amino acids: CASSLGGRVDEQYF. DNA of the CDR3: TGTGCCAGCAGCTTAGGTGGCAGGGTGGACGAGCAGTACTTC.

This chain connects TRBV20-1 to TRBJ1-1; D gene uncertain. Between the trimmed V and J ends, which lost 0 bases and 4 bases, there was a span of 12 bases. Looked up from germline, CDR1 is DFQATT and CDR2 is SNEGSKA (reference sequence). CDR3 length equals 14 residues. The CDR3 protein is CSARDTTLGTEAFF. The CDR3 nucleotides read TGCAGTGCTAGAGATACGACTCTGGGCACTGAAGCTTTCTTT.

In this sample, this clonotype turned up a few times. The chain is built from TRBV11-2 and TRBJ1-1; weak D call: TRBD1 (6 bases). V lost 5 bases to trimming and J lost 6 bases, with 10 bases between them. The CDR3 sequence is 12 residues long. CDR1 and CDR2 from the germline V gene are SGHAT and FQNNGV. The CDR3 reads CASSHRVAEAFF. The CDR3 bases are TGTGCCAGCAGCCACAGGGTCGCTGAAGCTTTCTTT.

Only a few counts were recorded for this clonotype. V gene TRBV7-2 combines with J gene TRBJ2-7, with 8 bases that match TRBD2. Germline loops: CDR1 SGHTA, CDR2 FQGNSA. The CDR3 extends over 16 amino acids. Unmatched junction bases numbered 13, after V lost 5 bases and J lost 4 bases. Written as DNA, the CDR3 is TGTGCCAGCAGCCCCAAGGGCAAGCGGGAGAGGTACGAGCAGTACTTC. It yields the protein CASSPKGKRERYEQYF. Full variable domain (missing parts from reference TRBV7-2 and TRBJ2-7): GAGVSQSPSNKVTEKGKDVELRCDPISGHTALYWYRQSLGQGLEFLIYFQGNSAPDKSGLPSDRFSAERTGGSVSTLTIQRTQQEDSAVYLCASSPKGKRERYEQYFGPGTRLTVT.

The chain links TRBV5-6 to TRBJ2-5, with TRBD2 as a possible D gene (5 bases). The CDR3 is made up of 15 amino acids. The V gene lost 0 bases and the J gene lost 2 bases, with 11 bases spanning the gap. Germline CDR1 and CDR2: SGHDT and YYEEEE. The CDR3 DNA reads as TGTGCCAGCAGCTTGGACTCCCGGGGTCAAGAGACCCAGTACTTC. It specifies CASSLDSRGQETQYF.

In DNA form, the CDR3 reads TGCAGTGCTAAACGAGGGGAGACCCAGTACTTC. Translated: CSAKRGETQYF. This rearrangement joins TRBV20-1 to TRBJ2-5, with D tentatively TRBD2 (5 bases). The CDR3 totals 11 residues. Trimming shortened V by 4 bases and J by 5 bases, and 8 bases separated the two germline ends. Germline V gene data show CDR1 as DFQATT and CDR2 as SNEGSKA (reference sequence).

This rearrangement joins TRBV4-1 to TRBJ2-7; TRBD2 matches 7 bases. With 1 base clipped from V and 3 bases from J, the junction kept 3 bases outside the gene matches. The CDR3 runs 14 residues. Germline V gene data show CDR1 as MGHRA and CDR2 as YSYEKL. DNA of the CDR3: TGCGCCAGCAGCCAAGGGGGCGGGAGCTACGAGCAGTACTTC. Amino acids: CASSQGGGSYEQYF.

This clonotype was picked up a small number of times. This chain connects TRBV7-2 to TRBJ2-2, with TRBD1 matching over 7 bases. CDR1 is SGHTA and CDR2 is FQGNSA in the germline V gene. The CDR3 is 13 residues long. Trimming removed 5 bases from V and 5 bases from J; junction bases left unmatched: 2. This chain's CDR3 is CASSGQVTGELFF. CDR3 bases: TGTGCCAGCAGCGGACAGGTGACCGGGGAGCTGTTTTTT.

The CDR3: CASSHRVGSTYEQYF. CDR3 nucleotides: TGTGCCAGCAGCCACAGGGTAGGATCCACTTACGAGCAGTACTTC. The chain joins TRBV7-2 to TRBJ2-7; a weak D match, TRBD1 (6 bases). The germline gives CDR1 SGHTA, CDR2 FQGNSA. This CDR3 has 15 amino acids. With 5 bases removed from V and 4 bases from J, the gap between germline ends came to 18 bases.

This rearrangement joins TRBV30 to TRBJ2-1; D is possibly TRBD2 (5 bases). The V gene's germline CDR1 is GTSNPN and CDR2 SVGIG (reference sequence). V was shortened by 7 bases and J by 0 bases, with 13 bases between the two germline ends. This CDR3 has 14 residues. Here the CDR3 DNA reads TGTGCCTCTCGACTGGGGAGCTCCTACAATGAGCAGTTCTTC. Translation: CASRLGSSYNEQFF. Full variable domain (rest looked up from reference TRBV30 and TRBJ2-1): SQTIHQWPATLVQPVGSPLSLECTVEGTSNPNLYWYRQAAGRGLQLLFYSVGIGQISSEVPQNLSASRPQDRQFILSSKKLLLSDSGFYLCASRLGSSYNEQFFGPGTRLTVL.

This clonotype was observed a handful of times. V is TRBV20-1 and J is TRBJ2-3; D unresolved. V lost 4 bases, J lost 3 bases, and 8 bases lay in between. Germline CDR1 reads DFQATT; CDR2 reads SNEGSKA (reference sequence). The CDR3 is made up of 12 amino acids. The CDR3 DNA sequence: TGCAGTGCTATCGCTTATACAGATACGCAGTATTTT. Protein: CSAIAYTDTQYF.

The V call is TRBV10-3, the J call TRBJ1-2; D unresolved. This CDR3 comprises 14 residues. The V gene lost 3 bases and the J gene lost 1 base, with 9 bases spanning the gap. Germline CDR1 and CDR2: ENHRY and SYGVKD. CDR3 in DNA: TGTGCCATCAGTGAAGCGGCCCTTAACTATGGCTACACCTTC. Amino acid sequence: CAISEAALNYGYTF.